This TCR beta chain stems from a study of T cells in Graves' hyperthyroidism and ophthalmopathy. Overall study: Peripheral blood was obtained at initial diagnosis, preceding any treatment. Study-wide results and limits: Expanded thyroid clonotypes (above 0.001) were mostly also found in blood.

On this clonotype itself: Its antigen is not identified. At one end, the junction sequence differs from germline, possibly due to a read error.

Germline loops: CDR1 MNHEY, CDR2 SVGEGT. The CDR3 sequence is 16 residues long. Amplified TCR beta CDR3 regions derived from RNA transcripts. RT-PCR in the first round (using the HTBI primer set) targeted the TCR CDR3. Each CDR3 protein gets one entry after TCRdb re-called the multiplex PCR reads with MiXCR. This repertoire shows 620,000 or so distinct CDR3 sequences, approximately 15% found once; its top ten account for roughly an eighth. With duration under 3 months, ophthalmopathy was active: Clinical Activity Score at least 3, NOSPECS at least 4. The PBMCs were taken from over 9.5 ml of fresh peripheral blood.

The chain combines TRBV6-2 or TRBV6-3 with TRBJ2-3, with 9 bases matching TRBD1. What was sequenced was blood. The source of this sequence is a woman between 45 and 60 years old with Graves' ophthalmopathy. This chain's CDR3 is CASSYTGTGRADTLYF. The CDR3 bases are TGTGCCAGCAGTTACACGGGGACAGGGCGAGCAGATACGCTGTATTTT.